These 5 T cell receptor beta chains were all obtained from the same sample, sequenced in a study of beta chain features in type 1 diabetes. Study-wide points: TCRB CDR3s from Type 1 diabetes patients were moderately but significantly shorter in all four CD4+ subsets.

Reverse transcription of all isolated RNA meant that expressed TCRB transcripts were sequenced. The method was immunoSEQ multiplex PCR; TCRdb's version includes in-frame clones alone and lacks a portion of them. The table lists 680,000 or so clones, roughly 12% of them singletons, with 0.02% to 0.025% in the top ten. Their target antigens are unknown. Sequencing was carried out using naive CD4+ T cells from blood. Receptor source: a man between 18 and 35 years old with type 1 diabetes.

This clone occurred a few times. This sequence joins TRBV5-4 and TRBJ2-7; 9 nucleotides agree with TRBD2. The germline gives CDR1 SGHNT, CDR2 YYREEE (reference sequence). The ends lost 3 bases at V and 1 base at J; junction bases unmatched: 8. The CDR3 is 16 amino acids. Here the CDR3 reads CASSSLAGALSYEQYF. The CDR3 DNA reads TGTGCCAGCAGCTCCTTAGCGGGGGCCTTATCCTACGAGCAGTACTTC.

This clone appeared a few times. In the same sample, other DNA sequences code for this CDR3. The chain couples TRBV7-9 to TRBJ1-1, with D unresolved. Germline V CDR1 and CDR2: SEHNR, FQNEAQ (reference sequence). CDR3 length equals 13 residues. V lost 3 bases, J lost 3 bases, and 8 bases lay in between. CDR3 DNA sequence: TGTGCCAGCAGCTTGGCGGAGGACACTGAAGCTTTCTTT. Protein: CASSLAEDTEAFF. Variable domain in full (rest from reference TRBV7-9 and TRBJ1-1): DTGVSQNPRHKITKRGQNVTFRCDPISEHNRLYWYRQTLGQGPEFLTYFQNEAQLEKSRLLSDRFSAERPKGSFSTLEIQRTEQGDSAMYLCASSLAEDTEAFFGQGTRLTVV.

This clone showed up just a few times. This sequence joins TRBV7-2 and TRBJ2-3; possibly TRBD1 or TRBD2 for D (5 bases each). CDR1 is SGHTA, CDR2 FQGNSA, per germline. The CDR3 is 13 amino acids. The V end lost 7 bases, the J end lost 5 bases, and 13 bases lay between the germline ends. CDR3 amino acids: CASTRGVGDTQYF. For the CDR3, the DNA is TGTGCCAGCACCCGAGGGGTCGGAGATACGCAGTATTTT.

This clone came up a few times. The rearrangement links TRBV7-6 to TRBJ1-3; D not resolved. V shed 2 bases and J shed 0 bases, with 8 bases lying between them. The CDR3 covers 15 residues. In germline, CDR1 is SGHVS, CDR2 FNYEAQ. CDR3 region: CASSLIRNSGNTIYF. CDR3 bases: TGTGCCAGCAGCTTAATAAGGAACTCTGGAAACACCATATATTTT.

The sample holds a few counts of this clone. This chain uses TRBV7-9 with TRBJ1-6, with D hard to call. V was trimmed by 5 bases and J by 0 bases, leaving 17 bases between them. The CDR3 is made up of 18 amino acids. Germline V gives CDR1 SEHNR, CDR2 FQNEAQ (reference sequence). Written as DNA, the CDR3 is TGTGCCAGCAGCCACGCCGCGGCATTGAGCTCCTATAATTCACCCCTCCACTTT. This encodes CASSHAAALSSYNSPLHF.